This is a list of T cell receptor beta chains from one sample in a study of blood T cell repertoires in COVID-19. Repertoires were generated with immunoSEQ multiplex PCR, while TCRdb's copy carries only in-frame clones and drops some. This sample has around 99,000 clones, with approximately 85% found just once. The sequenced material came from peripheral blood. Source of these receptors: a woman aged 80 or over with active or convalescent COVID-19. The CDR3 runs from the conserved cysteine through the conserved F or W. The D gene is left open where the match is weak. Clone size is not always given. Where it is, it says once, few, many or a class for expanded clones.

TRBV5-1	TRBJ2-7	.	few	TGTGCCAGCAGCTTGGAGGTCGGAGCCTACGAGCAGTACTTC	CASSLEVGAYEQYF
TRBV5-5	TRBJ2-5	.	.	TGTGCCAGCAGCTTGGGAGGGAACCAAGAGACCCAGTACTTC	CASSLGGNQETQYF
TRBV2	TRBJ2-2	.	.	TGTGCCAGCAGTGTGATAGCGAACACCGGGGAGCTGTTTTTT	CASSVIANTGELFF
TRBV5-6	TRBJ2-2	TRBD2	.	TGTGCCAGCAGCTTACCAACTAGCGGGAGTGCCGGGGAGCTGTTTTTT	CASSLPTSGSAGELFF
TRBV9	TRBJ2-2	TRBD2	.	TGTGCCAGCAGCGCCCGAGCGGGATTTAACACCGGGGAGCTGTTTTTT	CASSARAGFNTGELFF
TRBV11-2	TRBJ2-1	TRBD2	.	TGTGCCAGCAGCTTAGGAGCTAGCGGGGGACACTACAATGAGCAGTTCTTC	CASSLGASGGHYNEQFF
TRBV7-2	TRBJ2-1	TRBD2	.	TGTGCCAGCAGCTTCGAGAGCGGGAGAAGCGGTGAGCAGTTCTTC	CASSFESGRSGEQFF
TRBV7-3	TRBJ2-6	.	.	TGTGCCAGCAGCTCCACTGGGGCCAACGTCCTGACTTTC	CASSSTGANVLTF
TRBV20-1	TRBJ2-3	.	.	TGCAGTGCTAGTCCCAGGGGAGTGTGGGGGGGAGGCACGCAGTATTTT	CSASPRGVWGGGTQYF
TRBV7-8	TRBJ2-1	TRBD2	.	TGTGCCAGCAGCTTAGGCCTAGCGGGCCGACACAATGAGCAGTTCTTC	CASSLGLAGRHNEQFF
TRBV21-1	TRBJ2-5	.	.	TGTGCCGGATGGGACAGGGTGGAATCAGAGACCCAGTACTTC	CAGWDRVESETQYF
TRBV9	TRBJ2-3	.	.	TGTGCCAGCAGCGCCCCGCGGGCGGGCACAGATACGCAGTATTTT	CASSAPRAGTDTQYF
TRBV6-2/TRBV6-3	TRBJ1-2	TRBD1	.	TGTGCCAGCAGTTACTCGACAGGGCACAACTATGGCTACACCTTC	CASSYSTGHNYGYTF
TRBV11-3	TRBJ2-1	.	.	TGTGCCAGCAGCAATTCTAGGGGGACCCAGCAGTTCTTC	CASSNSRGTQQFF
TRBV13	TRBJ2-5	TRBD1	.	TGTGCCAGCAGCTTAGACTTCCCGGGACAGGCAAACTCACAAGAGACCCAGTACTTC	CASSLDFPGQANSQETQYF
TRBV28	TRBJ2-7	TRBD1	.	TGTGCCAGCAGGCTCGGGGACAGGGGGGGCTACGAGCAGTACTTC	CASRLGDRGGYEQYF
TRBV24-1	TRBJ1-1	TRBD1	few	TGTGCCACCAGGCCGAAGGGGGCCACTGAAGCTTTCTTT	CATRPKGATEAFF
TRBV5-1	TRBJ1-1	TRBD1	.	TGCGCCAGCAGCTCGGGACAGGGTATGAAAGCTTTCTTT	CASSSGQGMKAFF
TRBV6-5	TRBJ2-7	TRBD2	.	TGTGCCATAACAGCGGGAGGATACGAGCAGTACTTC	CAITAGGYEQYF
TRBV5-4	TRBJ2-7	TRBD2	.	TGTGCCAGCAGTTCGACTAGCGGGTTTTCCTACGAGCAGTACTTC	CASSSTSGFSYEQYF
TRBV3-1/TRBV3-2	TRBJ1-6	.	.	TGTGCCAGCAGCCAAGATAGGGGGAAGCTATATAATTCACCCCTCCACTTT	CASSQDRGKLYNSPLHF
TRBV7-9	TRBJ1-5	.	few	TGTGCCAGCAGCTTAGCTATGGGGGGAAATCAGCCCCAGCATTTT	CASSLAMGGNQPQHF
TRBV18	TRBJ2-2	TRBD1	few	TGTGCCAGCTCACCGAACAGGGGCGCCGGGGAGCTGTTTTTT	CASSPNRGAGELFF
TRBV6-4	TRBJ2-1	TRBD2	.	TGTGCCAGCAGTACTAGCGGGATACCCAATGAGCAGTTCTTC	CASSTSGIPNEQFF
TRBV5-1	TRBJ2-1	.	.	TGCGCCAGCAGCTTGGTGCCTAGTTACAATGAGCAGTTCTTC	CASSLVPSYNEQFF
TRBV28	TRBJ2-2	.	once	TGTGCCAGCACCCCCTCGGTTGCCGGGGAGCTGTTTTTT	CASTPSVAGELFF
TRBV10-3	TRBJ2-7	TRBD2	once	TGTGCCATCAAAGGCGCGGGAGGAGACGAGCAGTACTTC	CAIKGAGGDEQYF